The clone carrying this T cell receptor beta chain was counted a single time. The target antigen is unknown. These data are taken from a study of T cell responses to AZD1222 COVID-19 vaccine. Study-level points and caveats: Increased Spike-specific TCR breadth and depth were observed after two AZD1222 doses. Clonal diversity was possibly underestimated; the donors were predominantly white British and more often female.

Some clones are missing from TCRdb's copy, which holds only in-frame ones; the method was immunoSEQ multiplex PCR. The sample records about 150,000 clones, more than 85% being singletons. The specimen comprised peripheral blood, sampled 28 days after the second AZD1222 dose. The receptor was derived from an adult who received the AZD1222 COVID-19 vaccine.

The CDR3 region has the DNA TGTGCCAGCAACCTCGGGCGGGGCACAGATACGCAGTATTTT. Translation: CASNLGRGTDTQYF. The chain is built from TRBV27 and TRBJ2-3, with D perhaps matching TRBD2 (5 bases). CDR1 is MNHEY, CDR2 SMNVEV, per germline (reference sequence). The germline V and J ends were trimmed by 7 bases and 1 base, with 12 bases remaining between them. The length of the CDR3 is 14 residues.